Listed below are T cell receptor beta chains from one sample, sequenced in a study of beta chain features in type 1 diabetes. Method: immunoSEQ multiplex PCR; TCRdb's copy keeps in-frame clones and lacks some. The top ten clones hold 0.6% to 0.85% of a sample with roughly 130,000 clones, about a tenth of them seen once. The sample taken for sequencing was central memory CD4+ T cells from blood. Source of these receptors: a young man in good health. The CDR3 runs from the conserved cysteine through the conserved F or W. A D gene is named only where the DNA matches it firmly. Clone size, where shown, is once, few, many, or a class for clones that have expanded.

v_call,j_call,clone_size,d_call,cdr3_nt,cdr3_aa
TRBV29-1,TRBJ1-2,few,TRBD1,TGCAGCGTTCAGGGGGCCTATGGCTACACCTTC,CSVQGAYGYTF
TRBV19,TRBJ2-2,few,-,TGTGCCATCGCGGGGCCCGGAGGGACCGGGGAGCTGTTTTTT,CAIAGPGGTGELFF
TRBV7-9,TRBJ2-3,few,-,TGTGCCAGCAGCTTAGAACCACAGGCTAGCACAGATACGCAGTATTTT,CASSLEPQASTDTQYF
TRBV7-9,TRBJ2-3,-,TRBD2,TGTGCCAGCAGCCCAGGACTAGCGGACACAGATACGCAGTATTTT,CASSPGLADTDTQYF
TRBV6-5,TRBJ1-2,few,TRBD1,TGTGCCAGCAAAAAGACAGGGGACTATGGCTACACCTTC,CASKKTGDYGYTF
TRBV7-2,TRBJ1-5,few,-,TGTGCCAGCAGCCCGGGGGGGGGAAGGCAGCCCCAGCATTTT,CASSPGGGRQPQHF
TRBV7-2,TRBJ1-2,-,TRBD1,TGTGCCAGCACAGGACAGGGGGCGTTCTATGGCTACACCTTC,CASTGQGAFYGYTF
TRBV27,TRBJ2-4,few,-,TGTGCCAGCAGTTTTTCTCGCGCTGACATTCAGTACTTC,CASSFSRADIQYF
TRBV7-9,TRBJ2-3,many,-,TGTGCCAGCAGCCTGGCCACAGATACGCAGTATTTT,CASSLATDTQYF
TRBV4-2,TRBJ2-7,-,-,TGTGCCAGCAGCCAAGATAGAACCTACGAGCAGTACTTC,CASSQDRTYEQYF
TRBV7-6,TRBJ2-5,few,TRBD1,TGTGCCAGCAGCTTTGGGACAGGGGAAGAGACCCAGTACTTC,CASSFGTGEETQYF
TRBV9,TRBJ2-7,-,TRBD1,TGTGCCAGCAGCGCCACGGGACAGGGGACCTACGAGCAGTACTTC,CASSATGQGTYEQYF
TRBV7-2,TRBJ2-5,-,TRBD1,TGTGCCAGCAGCTTAGTAGGGACAGGGGGGAAAGAGACCCAGTACTTC,CASSLVGTGGKETQYF
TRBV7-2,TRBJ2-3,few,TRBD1,TGTGCCAGCAGCTTGGTTGGACAGGGGAGAGATACGCAGTATTTT,CASSLVGQGRDTQYF
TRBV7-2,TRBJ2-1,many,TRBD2,TGTGCCAGCACCCCGGCCGCTAGCGGATACAATGAGCAGTTCTTC,CASTPAASGYNEQFF
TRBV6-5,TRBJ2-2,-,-,TGTGCCAGCAGTTACGGGCCCGGGGAGCTGTTTTTT,CASSYGPGELFF
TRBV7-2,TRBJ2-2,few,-,TGTGCCAGCAGCGCCACCCCAGGAGGGTTCGGCGGGGAGCTGTTTTTT,CASSATPGGFGGELFF
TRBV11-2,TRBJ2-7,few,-,TGTGCCAGCAGCTTAAACGCCGGGACCTACGAGCAGTACTTC,CASSLNAGTYEQYF
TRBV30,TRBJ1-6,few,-,TGTGCCTGGAGTGTACGAAGGAGCTCCTATAATTCACCCCTCCACTTT,CAWSVRRSSYNSPLHF
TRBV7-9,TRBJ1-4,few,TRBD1,TGTGCCAGCAGCTCCAGGACAGGGGCCGAAAAACTGTTTTTT,CASSSRTGAEKLFF
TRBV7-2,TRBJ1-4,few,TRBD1,TGTGCCAGCAGCATCAACAGGGGACAGGGTGAAAAACTGTTTTTT,CASSINRGQGEKLFF
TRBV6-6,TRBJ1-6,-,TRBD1,TGTGCCACTTCGGGACAGGGAAATTCACCCCTCCACTTT,CATSGQGNSPLHF
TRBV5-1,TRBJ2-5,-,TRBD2,TGCGCCAGCAGGCGGACTAGCGGGGGGGCTACGAAGGTAGAGACCCAGTACTTC,CASRRTSGGATKVETQYF
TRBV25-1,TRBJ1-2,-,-,TGTGCCAGCAGTGTAGCACATGGGGAGGGCTACACCTTC,CASSVAHGEGYTF
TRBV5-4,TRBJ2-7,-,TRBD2,TGTGCCAGCAGCCAGACGGGAGGGGGAGATTTCGAGCAGTACTTC,CASSQTGGGDFEQYF